This T cell receptor (beta chain) was found in a study of blood T cell repertoires in COVID-19. Germline loops: CDR1 SGHRS, CDR2 YFSETQ. V was cut by 2 bases and J by 4 bases, with 13 bases left in between. This CDR3 is 15 amino acids long. Sequencing used immunoSEQ multiplex PCR; TCRdb keeps in-frame clones, though not all of them. The repertoire has about 170,000 clones, approximately 79% of them found once; the top ten carry around 20%. The specimen was PBMCs or T cells enriched from blood (not recorded which). The origin of this receptor is a woman between 70 and 85 years old in a cohort exposed to, infected with or recovered from COVID-19 (not recorded which). J is TRBJ1-3 and V is TRBV5-1, with a possible D match to TRBD1 (6 bases). For the CDR3, the DNA is TGCGCCAGCAGCTTTACAGGGTCTAGAGGAAACACCATATATTTT. Encoded protein: CASSFTGSRGNTIYF.